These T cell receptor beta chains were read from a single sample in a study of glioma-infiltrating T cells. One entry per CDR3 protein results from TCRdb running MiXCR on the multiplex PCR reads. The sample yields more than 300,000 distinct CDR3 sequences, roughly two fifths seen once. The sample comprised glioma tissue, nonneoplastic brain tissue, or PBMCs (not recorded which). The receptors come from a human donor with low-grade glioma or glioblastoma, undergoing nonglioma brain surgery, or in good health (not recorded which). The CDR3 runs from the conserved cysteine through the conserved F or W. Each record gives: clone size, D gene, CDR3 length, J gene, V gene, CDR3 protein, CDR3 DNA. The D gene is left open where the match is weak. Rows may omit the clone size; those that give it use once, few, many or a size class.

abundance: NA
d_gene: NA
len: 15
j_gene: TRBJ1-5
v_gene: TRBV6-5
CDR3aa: CASSYGDGRKQPQHF
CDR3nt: TGTGCCAGCAGTTACGGGGATGGGAGGAAACAGCCCCAGCATTTT

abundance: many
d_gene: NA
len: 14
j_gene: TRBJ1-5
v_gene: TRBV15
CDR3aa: CATSRVTGNQPQHF
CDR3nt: TGTGCCACCAGCAGAGTCACCGGCAATCAGCCCCAGCATTTT

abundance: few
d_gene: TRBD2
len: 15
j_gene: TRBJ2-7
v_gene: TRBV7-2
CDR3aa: CASSPRRTSGYEQYF
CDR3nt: TGTGCCAGCAGCCCAAGGCGGACTAGCGGCTACGAGCAGTACTTC

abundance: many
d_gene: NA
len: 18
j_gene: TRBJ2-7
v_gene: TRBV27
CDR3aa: CASSLYPPNIVFRYEQYF
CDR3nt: TGTGCCAGCAGTTTATACCCCCCCAACATCGTATTCCGCTACGAGCAGTACTTC

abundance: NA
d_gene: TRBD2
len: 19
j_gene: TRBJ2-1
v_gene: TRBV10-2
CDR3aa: CASSGLPQTGTSSYDEQFF
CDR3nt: TGCGCCAGCAGCGGGCTCCCTCAAACCGGGACTAGCTCCTACGATGAGCAGTTCTTC

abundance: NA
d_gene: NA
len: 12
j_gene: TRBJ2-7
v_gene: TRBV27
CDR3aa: CASSPGAREQYF
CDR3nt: TGTGCCAGCAGCCCCGGGGCAAGGGAGCAGTACTTC

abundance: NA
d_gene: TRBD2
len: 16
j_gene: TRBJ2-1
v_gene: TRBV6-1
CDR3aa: CASSSYRAGAYNEQFF
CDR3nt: TGTGCCAGCAGCTCCTATCGGGCGGGAGCCTACAATGAGCAGTTCTTC

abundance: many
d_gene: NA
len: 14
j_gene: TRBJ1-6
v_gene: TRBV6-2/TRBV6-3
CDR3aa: CARRWSSYNSPLHF
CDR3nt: TGTGCCCGCCGCTGGAGCTCCTATAATTCACCCCTCCACTTT

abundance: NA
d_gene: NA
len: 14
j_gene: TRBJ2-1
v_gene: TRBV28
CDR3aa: CASRGGGSYNEQFF
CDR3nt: TGTGCCAGCAGAGGGGGAGGCTCCTACAATGAGCAGTTCTTC

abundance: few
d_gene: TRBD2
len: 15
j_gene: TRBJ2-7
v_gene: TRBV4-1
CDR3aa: CASSQESSGSYEQYF
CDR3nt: TGCGCCAGCAGCCAAGAGTCTAGCGGGAGCTACGAGCAGTACTTC

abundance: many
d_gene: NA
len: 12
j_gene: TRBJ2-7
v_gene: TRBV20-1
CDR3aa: CSATRDVYEQYF
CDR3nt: TGCAGTGCCACCCGGGACGTCTACGAGCAGTACTTC

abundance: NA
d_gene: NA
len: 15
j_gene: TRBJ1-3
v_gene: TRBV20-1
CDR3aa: CSATLSPRFGNTIYF
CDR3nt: TGCAGTGCTACTCTCTCTCCTCGCTTTGGAAACACCATATATTTT

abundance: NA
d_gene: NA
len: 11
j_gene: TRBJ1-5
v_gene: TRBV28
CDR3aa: CASSFAQTQHF
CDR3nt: TGTGCCAGCAGTTTTGCTCAGACCCAGCATTTT

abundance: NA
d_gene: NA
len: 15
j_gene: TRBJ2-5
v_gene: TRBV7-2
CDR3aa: CASSWVSGPQETQYF
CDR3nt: TGTGCCAGCAGCTGGGTTAGTGGTCCCCAGGAGACCCAGTACTTC

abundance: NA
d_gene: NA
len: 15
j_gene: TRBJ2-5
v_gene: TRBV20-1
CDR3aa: CSATFSGLQEETQYF
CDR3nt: TGCAGTGCTACTTTCTCAGGGCTCCAGGAAGAGACCCAGTACTTC

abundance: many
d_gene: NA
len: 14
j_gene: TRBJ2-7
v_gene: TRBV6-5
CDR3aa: CASSYSGSSYEQYF
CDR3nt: TGTGCCAGCAGTTACTCGGGCTCCTCCTACGAGCAGTACTTC

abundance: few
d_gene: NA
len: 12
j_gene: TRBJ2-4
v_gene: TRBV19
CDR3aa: CASISASDIQYF
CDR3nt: TGTGCCAGTATCTCAGCCTCGGACATTCAGTACTTC

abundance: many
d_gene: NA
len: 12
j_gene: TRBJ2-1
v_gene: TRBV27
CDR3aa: CASSVIGNEQFF
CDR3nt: TGTGCCAGCAGTGTAATTGGAAATGAGCAGTTCTTC

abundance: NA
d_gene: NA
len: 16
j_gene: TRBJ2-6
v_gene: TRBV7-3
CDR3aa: CASSLTSSIGANVLTF
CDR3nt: TGTGCCAGCAGCTTAACGTCCTCTATCGGGGCCAACGTCCTGACTTTC

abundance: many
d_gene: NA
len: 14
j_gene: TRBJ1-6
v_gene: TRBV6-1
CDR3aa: CASSSTGPNSPLHF
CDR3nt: TGTGCCAGCAGTTCCACAGGCCCGAATTCACCCCTCCACTTT

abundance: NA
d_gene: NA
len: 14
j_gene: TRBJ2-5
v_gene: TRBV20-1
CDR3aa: CSARGGEGEETQYF
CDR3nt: TGCAGTGCTAGAGGGGGGGAAGGCGAGGAGACCCAGTACTTC

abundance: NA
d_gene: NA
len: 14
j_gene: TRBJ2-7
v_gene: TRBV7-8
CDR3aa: CASSPREGAYEQYF
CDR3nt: TGTGCCAGCAGCCCCCGCGAGGGGGCCTACGAGCAGTACTTC

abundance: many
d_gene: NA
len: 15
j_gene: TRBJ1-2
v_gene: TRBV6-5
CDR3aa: CASSYSVQSGYGYTF
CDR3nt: TGTGCCAGCAGTTACTCGGTGCAGTCGGGCTATGGCTACACCTTC

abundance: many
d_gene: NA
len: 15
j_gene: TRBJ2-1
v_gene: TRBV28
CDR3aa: CASSLQGGQYNEQFF
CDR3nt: TGTGCCAGCAGTTTACAGGGGGGCCAATACAATGAGCAGTTCTTC

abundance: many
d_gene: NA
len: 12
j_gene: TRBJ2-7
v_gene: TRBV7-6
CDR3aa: CASSLISYEQYF
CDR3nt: TGTGCCAGCAGTCTTATTTCCTACGAGCAGTACTTC

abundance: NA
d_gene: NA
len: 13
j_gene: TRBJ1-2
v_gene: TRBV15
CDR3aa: CATSRELQDGYTF
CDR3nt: TGTGCCACCAGCAGAGAGTTGCAGGATGGCTACACCTTC

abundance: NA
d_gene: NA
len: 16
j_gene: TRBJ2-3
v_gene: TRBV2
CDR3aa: CASSEALNRATDTQYF
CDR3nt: TGTGCCAGCAGTGAAGCTTTAAACAGAGCCACAGATACGCAGTATTTT

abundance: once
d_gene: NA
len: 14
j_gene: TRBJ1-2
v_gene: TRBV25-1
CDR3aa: CASSKADTNYGYTF
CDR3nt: TGTGCCAGCAGTAAAGCGGATACTAACTATGGCTACACCTTC

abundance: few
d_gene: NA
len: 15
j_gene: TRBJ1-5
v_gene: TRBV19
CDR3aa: CASSSDGNSNQPQHF
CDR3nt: TGTGCCAGTAGTTCAGACGGAAATAGCAATCAGCCCCAGCATTTT

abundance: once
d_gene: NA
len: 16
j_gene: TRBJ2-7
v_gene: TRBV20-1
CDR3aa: CSARDYTGKSSYEQYF
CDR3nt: TGCAGTGCTAGAGATTATACAGGAAAGAGCTCCTACGAGCAGTACTTC

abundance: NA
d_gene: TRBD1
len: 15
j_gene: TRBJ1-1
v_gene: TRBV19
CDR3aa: CASSRGTGGNTEAFF
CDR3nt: TGTGCCAGTAGCCGAGGGACAGGAGGGAACACTGAAGCTTTCTTT

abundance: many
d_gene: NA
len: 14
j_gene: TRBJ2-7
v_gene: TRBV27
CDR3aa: CASSLGQASYEQYF
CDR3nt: TGTGCCAGCAGTTTAGGGCAGGCCTCCTACGAGCAGTACTTC

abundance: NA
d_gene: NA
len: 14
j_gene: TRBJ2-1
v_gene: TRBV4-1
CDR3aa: CASSQRTDVDEQFF
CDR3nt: TGCGCCAGCAGCCAAAGGACCGACGTGGATGAGCAGTTCTTC

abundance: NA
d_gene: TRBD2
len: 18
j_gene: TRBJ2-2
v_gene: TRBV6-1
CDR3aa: CASRILGLAGDGTGELFF
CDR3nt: TGTGCCAGCCGTATCCTGGGACTAGCGGGAGATGGCACCGGGGAGCTGTTTTTT

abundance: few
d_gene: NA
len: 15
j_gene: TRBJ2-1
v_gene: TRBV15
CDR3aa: CATSPRRSDVNEQFF
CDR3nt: TGTGCCACCAGCCCCCGGCGGAGCGATGTCAATGAGCAGTTCTTC

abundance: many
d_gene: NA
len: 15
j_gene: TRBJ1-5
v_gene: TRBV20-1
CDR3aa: CSAGGSDYSNQPQHF
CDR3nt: TGCAGTGCCGGCGGCAGTGATTATAGCAATCAGCCCCAGCATTTT

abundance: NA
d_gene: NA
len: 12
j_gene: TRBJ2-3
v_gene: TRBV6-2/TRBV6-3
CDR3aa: CASRTGIDTQYF
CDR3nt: TGTGCCAGCAGGACAGGTATAGATACGCAGTATTTT